This is a list of T cell receptor beta chains from one sample in a study of T cell changes during pregnancy in multiple sclerosis. Here immunoSEQ multiplex PCR was the method, and the copy in TCRdb shows in-frame clones only, minus some. The table includes 60,000 to 70,000 clones, approximately 91% detected once. The specimen comprised peripheral blood, sampled in the second trimester of pregnancy. The receptors come from a female donor with multiple sclerosis, enrolled in a pregnancy study. Each CDR3 is given with its conserved first and last residue. D genes are given only for firm matches. Size tells how often a clone was seen (once, few, many) or the class of an expanded clone, and some rows leave it out.

cdr3_nt: TGCGCCAGCAGCAATCATTCAAGCTGGCAGTTCTTC; cdr3_aa: CASSNHSSWQFF; v_call: TRBV5-1; clone_size: NA; d_call: NA; j_call: TRBJ2-1
cdr3_nt: TGCAGCGTTGAGCGTAGCGGGAGGGGCACCGGGGAGCTGTTTTTT; cdr3_aa: CSVERSGRGTGELFF; v_call: TRBV29-1; clone_size: NA; d_call: TRBD2; j_call: TRBJ2-2
cdr3_nt: TGTGCCAGCAGCCCTGTAGCGGGTGGAGAGCAGTACTTC; cdr3_aa: CASSPVAGGEQYF; v_call: TRBV11-3; clone_size: NA; d_call: TRBD2; j_call: TRBJ2-7
cdr3_nt: TGTGCCAGCCACCGTCGGGGGGAAAACTGGAACAATGAGCAGTTCTTC; cdr3_aa: CASHRRGENWNNEQFF; v_call: TRBV5-4; clone_size: NA; d_call: TRBD2; j_call: TRBJ2-1
cdr3_nt: TGCGCCAGCAGTCGACAGGGGGCTAATCAGCCCCAGCATTTT; cdr3_aa: CASSRQGANQPQHF; v_call: TRBV10-2; clone_size: NA; d_call: TRBD1; j_call: TRBJ1-5
cdr3_nt: TGTGCCAGCAGCTACGGGACAGGAGTGCTCTATAATGAAAAACTGTTTTTT; cdr3_aa: CASSYGTGVLYNEKLFF; v_call: TRBV7-6; clone_size: NA; d_call: TRBD1; j_call: TRBJ1-4
cdr3_nt: TGTGCCAGCAGCCTCGGACTAGCGGGGGCATGGGAGCAGTTCTTC; cdr3_aa: CASSLGLAGAWEQFF; v_call: TRBV11-3; clone_size: once; d_call: TRBD2; j_call: TRBJ2-1
cdr3_nt: TGTGCCAGCAGCTTGAATCTTGACGGGTTTAACAATGAGCAGTTCTTC; cdr3_aa: CASSLNLDGFNNEQFF; v_call: TRBV5-4; clone_size: NA; d_call: NA; j_call: TRBJ2-1
cdr3_nt: TGTGCCTCCCGGCGGGGGAACACTGAAGCTTTCTTT; cdr3_aa: CASRRGNTEAFF; v_call: TRBV30; clone_size: NA; d_call: NA; j_call: TRBJ1-1
cdr3_nt: TGTGCCAGCAGAAATTCCGGGACAGAAGAAGCTTTCTTT; cdr3_aa: CASRNSGTEEAFF; v_call: TRBV7-9; clone_size: NA; d_call: TRBD1; j_call: TRBJ1-1
cdr3_nt: TGTGCCAGCAGTCTCCTGACAGGGTCGATGGATACGCAGTATTTT; cdr3_aa: CASSLLTGSMDTQYF; v_call: TRBV27; clone_size: once; d_call: TRBD1; j_call: TRBJ2-3
cdr3_nt: TGTGCCAGCTCTGAGGGGGGGAGGTACACTGAAGCTTTCTTT; cdr3_aa: CASSEGGRYTEAFF; v_call: TRBV27; clone_size: NA; d_call: NA; j_call: TRBJ1-1
cdr3_nt: TGCGCCAGCAGGCCCCACGGGGAAACCGGGGAGCTGTTTTTT; cdr3_aa: CASRPHGETGELFF; v_call: TRBV10-1; clone_size: NA; d_call: NA; j_call: TRBJ2-2
cdr3_nt: TGCGCCAGCAGCCCCGCCACAGGGACAACCGGGGAGCTGTTTTTT; cdr3_aa: CASSPATGTTGELFF; v_call: TRBV5-1; clone_size: NA; d_call: NA; j_call: TRBJ2-2
cdr3_nt: TGTGCCAGTAGATTGAGACAGAGGGAAAAACTGTTTTTT; cdr3_aa: CASRLRQREKLFF; v_call: TRBV19; clone_size: NA; d_call: NA; j_call: TRBJ1-4
cdr3_nt: TGTGCCAGCAGCGTAGATGGACAGGGGACCTACGAGCAGTACTTC; cdr3_aa: CASSVDGQGTYEQYF; v_call: TRBV9; clone_size: NA; d_call: TRBD1; j_call: TRBJ2-7
cdr3_nt: TGTGCCAGCAGCCAACTCTCCCACGGCGGACTAGCGTACGAGCAGTACTTC; cdr3_aa: CASSQLSHGGLAYEQYF; v_call: TRBV14; clone_size: NA; d_call: TRBD2; j_call: TRBJ2-7
cdr3_nt: TGTGCCAGCAGTTCGACAGGGGCCGCTACCGAAGCTTTCTTT; cdr3_aa: CASSSTGAATEAFF; v_call: TRBV25-1; clone_size: NA; d_call: TRBD1; j_call: TRBJ1-1
cdr3_nt: TGTGCCAGTAGTACCCCGTTGAGAGATCGGGGTCAGCCCCAGCATTTT; cdr3_aa: CASSTPLRDRGQPQHF; v_call: TRBV19; clone_size: NA; d_call: NA; j_call: TRBJ1-5
cdr3_nt: TGTGCCAGCAGTTACTCTGCTCAGGGCTACGAGCAGTACTTC; cdr3_aa: CASSYSAQGYEQYF; v_call: TRBV6-5; clone_size: NA; d_call: NA; j_call: TRBJ2-7
cdr3_nt: TGCGCCAGCAGCTGGCCCCGAAACAATGAGCAGTTCTTC; cdr3_aa: CASSWPRNNEQFF; v_call: TRBV5-1; clone_size: NA; d_call: NA; j_call: TRBJ2-1
cdr3_nt: TGTGCCAGCAGTTTCCAGGGCGGCTATGGCTACACCTTC; cdr3_aa: CASSFQGGYGYTF; v_call: TRBV28; clone_size: once; d_call: NA; j_call: TRBJ1-2
cdr3_nt: TGCAGTGCTACCACTCAAGAGACCCAGTACTTC; cdr3_aa: CSATTQETQYF; v_call: TRBV20-1; clone_size: once; d_call: NA; j_call: TRBJ2-5
cdr3_nt: TGTGCTAGTGGTTTGGAGACGGGGACTGGGGCCAACGTCCTGACTTTC; cdr3_aa: CASGLETGTGANVLTF; v_call: TRBV12-5; clone_size: NA; d_call: NA; j_call: TRBJ2-6
cdr3_nt: TGTGCCAGTAGTACCAGGGAAGGAGGCAATCAGCCCCAGCATTTT; cdr3_aa: CASSTREGGNQPQHF; v_call: TRBV19; clone_size: NA; d_call: NA; j_call: TRBJ1-5
cdr3_nt: TGTGCCAGTAGAAGCGGGAGTGTTAATGAGCAGTTCTTC; cdr3_aa: CASRSGSVNEQFF; v_call: TRBV19; clone_size: few; d_call: TRBD2; j_call: TRBJ2-1
cdr3_nt: TGTGCCAGCAGCGCCTGGGACAGAGCTAACTATGGCTACACCTTC; cdr3_aa: CASSAWDRANYGYTF; v_call: TRBV7-9; clone_size: NA; d_call: TRBD1; j_call: TRBJ1-2
cdr3_nt: TGCGCCAGCAGCCAAGCCCAGGGGGGCCACCTGGCGGGAGGCTACACCTTC; cdr3_aa: CASSQAQGGHLAGGYTF; v_call: TRBV4-3; clone_size: once; d_call: TRBD1; j_call: TRBJ1-2
cdr3_nt: TGTGCCAGCTCCCCGGGCAGCGCAGGGTTTCAGTACTTC; cdr3_aa: CASSPGSAGFQYF; v_call: TRBV18; clone_size: NA; d_call: NA; j_call: TRBJ2-4
cdr3_nt: TGTGCCAGTAGGGGACTAGCGGGAAGAGAGACCCAGTACTTC; cdr3_aa: CASRGLAGRETQYF; v_call: TRBV19; clone_size: NA; d_call: TRBD2; j_call: TRBJ2-5
cdr3_nt: TGTGCCAGCAGTGCGATACAGGGGGCCAACACTGAAGCTTTCTTT; cdr3_aa: CASSAIQGANTEAFF; v_call: TRBV2; clone_size: once; d_call: TRBD1; j_call: TRBJ1-1
cdr3_nt: TGCGCCAGCAGCACCCAGGGTAATGAGCAGTTCTTC; cdr3_aa: CASSTQGNEQFF; v_call: TRBV5-1; clone_size: NA; d_call: NA; j_call: TRBJ2-1
cdr3_nt: TGTGCCACCAAGTGGGGCGATCAGCCCCAGCATTTT; cdr3_aa: CATKWGDQPQHF; v_call: TRBV6-6; clone_size: once; d_call: NA; j_call: TRBJ1-5
cdr3_nt: TGTGCCAGCAGCGTGGACAGGGGGCGGAATGAAAAACTGTTTTTT; cdr3_aa: CASSVDRGRNEKLFF; v_call: TRBV7-2; clone_size: NA; d_call: TRBD1; j_call: TRBJ1-4
cdr3_nt: TGTGCCAGCAGTGACCGGACAGCCTCCTACGAGCAGTACTTC; cdr3_aa: CASSDRTASYEQYF; v_call: TRBV6-1; clone_size: NA; d_call: NA; j_call: TRBJ2-7
cdr3_nt: TGTGCCAGCAGTTCCAACAGGGGGCTCTCCTACAATGAGCAGTTCTTC; cdr3_aa: CASSSNRGLSYNEQFF; v_call: TRBV27; clone_size: NA; d_call: TRBD1; j_call: TRBJ2-1
cdr3_nt: TGTGCCAGCAGTTATGTCAGCACCGGGGAGCTGTTTTTT; cdr3_aa: CASSYVSTGELFF; v_call: TRBV6-5; clone_size: NA; d_call: NA; j_call: TRBJ2-2
cdr3_nt: TGTGCCAGCAGCCCGGAATGGGACAGGGGCGGAACTGAAGCTTTCTTT; cdr3_aa: CASSPEWDRGGTEAFF; v_call: TRBV5-4; clone_size: NA; d_call: TRBD1; j_call: TRBJ1-1
cdr3_nt: TGTGCCAGCAGCTCTAACAGGCTCCCGTCTTATGGCTACACCTTC; cdr3_aa: CASSSNRLPSYGYTF; v_call: TRBV11-2; clone_size: NA; d_call: NA; j_call: TRBJ1-2
cdr3_nt: TGTGCCAGCAGCCAAAGGTGGAGGGATGAAAAACTGTTTTTT; cdr3_aa: CASSQRWRDEKLFF; v_call: TRBV4-2; clone_size: NA; d_call: NA; j_call: TRBJ1-4
cdr3_nt: TGCAGCGTTGCGGCTAGCGGGAGTCGCCCCTACGAGCAGTACTTC; cdr3_aa: CSVAASGSRPYEQYF; v_call: TRBV29-1; clone_size: few; d_call: TRBD2; j_call: TRBJ2-7